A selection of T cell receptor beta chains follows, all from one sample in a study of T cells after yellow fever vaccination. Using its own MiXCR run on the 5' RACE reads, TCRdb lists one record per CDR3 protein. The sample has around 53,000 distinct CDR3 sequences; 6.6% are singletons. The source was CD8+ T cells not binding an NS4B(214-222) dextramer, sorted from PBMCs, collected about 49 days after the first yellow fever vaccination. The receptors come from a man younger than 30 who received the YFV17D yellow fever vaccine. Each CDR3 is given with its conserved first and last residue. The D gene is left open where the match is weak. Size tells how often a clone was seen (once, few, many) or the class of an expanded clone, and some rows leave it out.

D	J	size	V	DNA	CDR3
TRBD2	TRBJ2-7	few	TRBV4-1	TGCGCCAGCACCTCAGGCGGGAGCTCCTACGAGCAGTACTTC	CASTSGGSSYEQYF
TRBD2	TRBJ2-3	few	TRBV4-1	TGCGCCAGCAGCCAAGAGGGGACTAGCGGGGGGGCCAGCGATACGCAGTATTTT	CASSQEGTSGGASDTQYF
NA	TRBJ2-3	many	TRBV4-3	TGCGCCAGCAGCCAAAGATGGAGGGGGGAGCGCACAGATACGCAGTATTTT	CASSQRWRGERTDTQYF
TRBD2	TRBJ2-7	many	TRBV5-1	TGCGCCAGCAGCTGGGGGGGTAGCGAGCAGTACTTC	CASSWGGSEQYF
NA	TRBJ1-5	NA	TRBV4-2	TGTGCCAGCAGCCATTCGCCTGGGAGCAATCAGCCCCAGCATTTT	CASSHSPGSNQPQHF
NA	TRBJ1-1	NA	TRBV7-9	TGTGCCAGCAGCCTAGAAGCTTACGGGGACCAAAAAACAGATACTGAAGCTTTCTTT	CASSLEAYGDQKTDTEAFF
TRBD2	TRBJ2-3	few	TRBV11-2	TGTGCCAGCAGCCCGGGGGGACTAGCGGTCGGCACAGATACGCAGTATTTT	CASSPGGLAVGTDTQYF
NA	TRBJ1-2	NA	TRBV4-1	TGCGCCAGCAGCCAAGTAAACGATGTCGGCTACACCTTC	CASSQVNDVGYTF
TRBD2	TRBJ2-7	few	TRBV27	TGTGCCAGCAGGGGGAGGGGTGGCAAGAGGGCCTACGAGCAGTACTTC	CASRGRGGKRAYEQYF
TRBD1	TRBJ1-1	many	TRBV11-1	TGTGCCAGCAGCCGACAGGGGGGCGCTGAAGCTTTCTTT	CASSRQGGAEAFF
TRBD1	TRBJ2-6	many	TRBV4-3	TGCGCCAGCAGCCAAGACGACAGGGCCATTCTCTCTGGGGCCAACGTCCTGACTTTC	CASSQDDRAILSGANVLTF
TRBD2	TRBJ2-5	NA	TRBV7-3	TGTGCCAGCAGCTTAAAACCGGGACTACAAGAGACCCAGTACTTC	CASSLKPGLQETQYF
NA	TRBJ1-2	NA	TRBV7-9	TGTGCCAGCAGCTTAGTAGACAACGGAGGCGGCTACACCTTC	CASSLVDNGGGYTF
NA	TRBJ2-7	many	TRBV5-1	TGCGCCAGCAGGTCGGGTTTAAACGAGCAGTACTTC	CASRSGLNEQYF
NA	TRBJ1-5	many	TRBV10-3	TGTGCCATCAGTGACGAGGGCTTGCAGCCCCAGCATTTT	CAISDEGLQPQHF
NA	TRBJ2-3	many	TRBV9	TGTGCCAGCAGCGTAGGTACTGATACGCAGTATTTT	CASSVGTDTQYF
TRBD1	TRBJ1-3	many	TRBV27	TGTGCCAGCAGTTCGACAGGGAATTCTGGAAACACCATATATTTT	CASSSTGNSGNTIYF
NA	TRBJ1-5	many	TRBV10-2	TGCGCCAGCAGTGAGATGGGGGTCAATCAGCCCCAGCATTTT	CASSEMGVNQPQHF
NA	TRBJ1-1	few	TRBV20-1	TGCAGTGCCAGAGGTCCGGGGGGGGCGGTGTCCACTGAAGCTTTCTTT	CSARGPGGAVSTEAFF
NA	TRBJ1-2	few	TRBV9	TGTGCCAGCAGCGTAGAAGGGGGGGCGCAAAGCTACACCTTC	CASSVEGGAQSYTF
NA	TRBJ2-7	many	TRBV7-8	TGTGCCAGCAGTTTCCTAAGCGGACGGGTTAGGTACGAGCAGTACTTC	CASSFLSGRVRYEQYF
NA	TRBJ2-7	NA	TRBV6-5	TGTGCCAGCAGTTACTGGCAGGGAACCTACGAGCAGTACTTC	CASSYWQGTYEQYF
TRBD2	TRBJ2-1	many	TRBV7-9	TGTGCCAGCAGCTTATTCGGGACTAGCGACTACAATGAGCAGTTCTTC	CASSLFGTSDYNEQFF
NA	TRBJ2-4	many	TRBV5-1	TGCGCCAGCAGCTTGGAGGACACCGGCAAAAACATTCAGTACTTC	CASSLEDTGKNIQYF